Detailed here is one T cell receptor (beta chain). Its antigen remains unidentified. TCRdb's copy holds only in-frame clones and misses some; the assay was immunoSEQ multiplex PCR. The sample contains around 78,000 clones, roughly 84% of which appear only once. The data belong to a study of graft-versus-host responses after intestinal transplantation. Across the whole study: Anti-thymocyte globulin induction, then tacrolimus and steroids for around 3 years, went to all recipients.

Study outcomes and limitations: Declines in HvG clones occurring early post-transplant were associated with peak circulating GvH clone levels. In recipient marrow, GvH clones were found, and some appeared first in ileum or blood.

The CDR3 contains 14 residues. V lost 3 bases and J lost 5; bases outside the gene matches: 4. Germline CDR1 LNHDA, CDR2 SQIVND (reference sequence). The input for sequencing was unstimulated CD8+ T cells sorted from spleen or lymph node cells, taken before transplant. The chain carries TRBV19 and TRBJ1-5; TRBD1 aligns across 7 bases. This clonotype was sampled from a human donor who was the organ donor for an intestinal transplant. CDR3 nucleotides: TGTGCCAGTAGTATTTCAGGGGGACATCAGCCCCAGCATTTT. Protein sequence: CASSISGGHQPQHF.